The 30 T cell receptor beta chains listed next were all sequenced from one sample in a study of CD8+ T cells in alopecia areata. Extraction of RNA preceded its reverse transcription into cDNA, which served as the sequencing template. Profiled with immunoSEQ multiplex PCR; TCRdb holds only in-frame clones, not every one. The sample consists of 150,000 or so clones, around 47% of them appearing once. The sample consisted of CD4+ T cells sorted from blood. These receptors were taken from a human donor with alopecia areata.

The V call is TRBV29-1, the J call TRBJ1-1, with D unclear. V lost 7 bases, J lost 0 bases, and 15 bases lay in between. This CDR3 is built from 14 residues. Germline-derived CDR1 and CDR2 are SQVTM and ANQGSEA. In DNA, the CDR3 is TGCAGCGCAACCAAGTCCGCAGTGAACACTGAAGCTTTCTTT. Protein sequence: CSATKSAVNTEAFF.

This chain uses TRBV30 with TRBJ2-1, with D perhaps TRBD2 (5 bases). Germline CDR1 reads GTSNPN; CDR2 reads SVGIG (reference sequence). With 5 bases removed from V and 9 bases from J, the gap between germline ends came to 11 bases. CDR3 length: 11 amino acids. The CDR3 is CAWGLRAEQFF. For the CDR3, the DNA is TGTGCCTGGGGGTTGCGGGCTGAGCAGTTCTTC.

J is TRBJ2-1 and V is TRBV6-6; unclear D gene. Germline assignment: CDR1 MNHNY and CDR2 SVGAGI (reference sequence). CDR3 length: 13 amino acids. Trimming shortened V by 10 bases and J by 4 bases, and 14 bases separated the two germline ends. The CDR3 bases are TGTGCCACATCGGGCCTGTGGTACAATGAGCAGTTCTTC. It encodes CATSGLWYNEQFF.

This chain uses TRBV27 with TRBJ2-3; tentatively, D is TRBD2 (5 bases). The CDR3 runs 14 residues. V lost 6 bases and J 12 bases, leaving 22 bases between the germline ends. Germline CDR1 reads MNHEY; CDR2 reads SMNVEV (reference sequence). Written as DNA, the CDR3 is TGTGCCAGCAGGCCCTCTGGAGGCCCGATATCTCAGTATTTT. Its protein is CASRPSGGPISQYF.

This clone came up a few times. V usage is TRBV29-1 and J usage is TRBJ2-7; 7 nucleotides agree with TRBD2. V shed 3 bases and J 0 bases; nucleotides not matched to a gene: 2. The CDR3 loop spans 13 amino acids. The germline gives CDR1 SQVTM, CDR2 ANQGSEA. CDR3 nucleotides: TGCAGCGTTGAGCTAGCGGCCTCCTACGAGCAGTACTTC. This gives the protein CSVELAASYEQYF.

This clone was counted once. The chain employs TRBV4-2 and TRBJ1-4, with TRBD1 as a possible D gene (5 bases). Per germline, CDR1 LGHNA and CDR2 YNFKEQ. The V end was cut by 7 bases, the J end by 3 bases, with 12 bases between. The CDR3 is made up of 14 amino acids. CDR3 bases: TGTGCCAGCAAAAGGACATCGCCTAATGAAAAACTGTTTTTT. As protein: CASKRTSPNEKLFF.

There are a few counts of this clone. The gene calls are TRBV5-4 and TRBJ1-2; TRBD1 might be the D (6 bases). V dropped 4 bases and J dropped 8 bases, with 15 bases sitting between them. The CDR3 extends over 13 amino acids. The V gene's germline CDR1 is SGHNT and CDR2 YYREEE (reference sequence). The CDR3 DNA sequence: TGTGCCAGCAGCCGCACCGCGACAGGAGGCTACACCTTC. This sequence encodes CASSRTATGGYTF.

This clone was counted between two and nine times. CDR3 protein: CAWSAQRTGGNQPQHF. The CDR3 region has the DNA TGTGCCTGGAGTGCACAACGGACAGGAGGCAATCAGCCCCAGCATTTT. The chain recombines TRBV30 with TRBJ1-5, with 7 nucleotides matching TRBD1. Trimming at V came to 1 base and at J to 2 bases, leaving 8 bases not matched to a gene. The CDR3 extends over 16 amino acids. CDR1 GTSNPN and CDR2 SVGIG come from the germline V gene (reference sequence).

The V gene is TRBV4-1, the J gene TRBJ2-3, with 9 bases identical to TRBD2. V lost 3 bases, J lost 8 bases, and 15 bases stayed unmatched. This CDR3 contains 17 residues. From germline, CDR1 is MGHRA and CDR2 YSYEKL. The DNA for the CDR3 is TGCGCCAGCAGCCAGCAGAGCGGGGGGCTCAGCGGGGCTACGCAGTATTTT. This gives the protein CASSQQSGGLSGATQYF.

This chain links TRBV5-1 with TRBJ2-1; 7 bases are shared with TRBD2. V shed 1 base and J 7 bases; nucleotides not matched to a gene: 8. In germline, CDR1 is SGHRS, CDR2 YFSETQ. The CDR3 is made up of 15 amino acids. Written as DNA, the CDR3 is TGCGCCAGCAGCTTGTCTGGGACTACCCTAAATGAGCAGTTCTTC. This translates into CASSLSGTTLNEQFF.

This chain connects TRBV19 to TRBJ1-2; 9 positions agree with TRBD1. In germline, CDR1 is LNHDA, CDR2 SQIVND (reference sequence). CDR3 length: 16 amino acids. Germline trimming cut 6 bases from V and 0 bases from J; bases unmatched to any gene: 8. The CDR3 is CASRLLGQGTNYGYTF. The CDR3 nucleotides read TGTGCCAGTAGACTCCTCGGACAGGGGACTAACTATGGCTACACCTTC.

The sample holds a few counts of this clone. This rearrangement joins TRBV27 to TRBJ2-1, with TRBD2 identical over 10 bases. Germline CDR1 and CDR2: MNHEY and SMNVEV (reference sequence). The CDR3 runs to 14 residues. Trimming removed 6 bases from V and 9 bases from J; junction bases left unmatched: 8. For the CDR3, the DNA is TGTGCCAGCAGGCCATCCTTAGCGGGAGGTGAGCAGTTCTTC. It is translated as CASRPSLAGGEQFF.

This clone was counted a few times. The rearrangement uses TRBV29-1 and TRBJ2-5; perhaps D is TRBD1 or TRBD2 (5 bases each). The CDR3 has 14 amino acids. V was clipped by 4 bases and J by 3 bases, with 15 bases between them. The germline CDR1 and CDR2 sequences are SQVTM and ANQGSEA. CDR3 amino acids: CSVVGARGEETQYF. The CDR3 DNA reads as TGCAGCGTTGTGGGTGCGAGGGGAGAAGAGACCCAGTACTTC.

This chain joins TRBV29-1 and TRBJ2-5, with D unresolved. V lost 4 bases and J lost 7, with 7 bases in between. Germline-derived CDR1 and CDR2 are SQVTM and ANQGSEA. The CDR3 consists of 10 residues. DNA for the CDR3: TGCAGCGTTGTAAACGGGACCCAGTACTTC. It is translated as CSVVNGTQYF.

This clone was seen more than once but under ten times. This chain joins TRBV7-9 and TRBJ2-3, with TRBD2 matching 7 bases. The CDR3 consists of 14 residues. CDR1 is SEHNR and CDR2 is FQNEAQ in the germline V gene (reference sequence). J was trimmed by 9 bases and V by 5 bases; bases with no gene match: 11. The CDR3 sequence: CASSQARLARTQYF. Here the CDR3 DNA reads TGTGCCAGCAGCCAAGCCAGACTAGCCCGGACGCAGTATTTT. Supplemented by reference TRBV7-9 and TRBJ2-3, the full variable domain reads DTGVSQNPRHKITKRGQNVTFRCDPISEHNRLYWYRQTLGQGPEFLTYFQNEAQLEKSRLLSDRFSAERPKGSFSTLEIQRTEQGDSAMYLCASSQARLARTQYFGPGTRLTVL.

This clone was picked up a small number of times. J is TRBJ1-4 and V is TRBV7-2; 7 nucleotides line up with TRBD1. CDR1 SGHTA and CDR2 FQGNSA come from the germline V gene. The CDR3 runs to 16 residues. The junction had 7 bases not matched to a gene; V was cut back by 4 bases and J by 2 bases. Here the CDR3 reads CASSSYRGRTNEKLFF. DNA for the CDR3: TGTGCCAGCAGCTCGTACAGGGGCCGCACTAATGAAAAACTGTTTTTT.

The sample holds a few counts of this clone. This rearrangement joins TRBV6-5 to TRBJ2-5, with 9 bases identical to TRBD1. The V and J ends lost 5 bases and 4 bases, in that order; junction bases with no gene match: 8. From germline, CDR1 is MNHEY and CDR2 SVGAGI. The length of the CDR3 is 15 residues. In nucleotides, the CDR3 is TGTGCCAGCAGTCATAGACCGGGACAGGGAGAGACCCAGTACTTC. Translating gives CASSHRPGQGETQYF.

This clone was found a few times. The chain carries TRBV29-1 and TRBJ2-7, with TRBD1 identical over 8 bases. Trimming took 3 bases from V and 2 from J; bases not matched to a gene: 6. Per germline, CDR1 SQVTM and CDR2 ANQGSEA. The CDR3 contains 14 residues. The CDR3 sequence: CSVDLTGAAYEQYF. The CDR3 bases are TGCAGCGTTGATTTGACAGGGGCGGCCTACGAGCAGTACTTC.

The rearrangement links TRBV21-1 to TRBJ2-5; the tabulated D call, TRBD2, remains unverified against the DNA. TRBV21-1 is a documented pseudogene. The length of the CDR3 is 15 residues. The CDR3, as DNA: TGTGCCAGCAGCAAAGGCGGGAGCGCAGAAGAGACCCAGTACTTC. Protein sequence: CASSKGGSAEETQYF.

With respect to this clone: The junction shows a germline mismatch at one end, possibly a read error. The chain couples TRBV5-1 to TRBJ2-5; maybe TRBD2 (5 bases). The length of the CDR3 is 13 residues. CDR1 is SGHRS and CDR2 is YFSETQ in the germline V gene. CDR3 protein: CASSLDWEETQYF. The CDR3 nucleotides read TGCGCCAGCAGTTTGGACTGGGAAGAGACCCAGTACTTC.

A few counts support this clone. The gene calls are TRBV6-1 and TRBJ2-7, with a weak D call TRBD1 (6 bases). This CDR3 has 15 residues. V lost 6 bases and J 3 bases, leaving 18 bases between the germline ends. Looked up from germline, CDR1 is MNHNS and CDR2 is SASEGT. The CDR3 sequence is CASSAGQYGGYEQYF. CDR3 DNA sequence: TGTGCCAGCAGCGCCGGACAGTATGGGGGCTACGAGCAGTACTTC.

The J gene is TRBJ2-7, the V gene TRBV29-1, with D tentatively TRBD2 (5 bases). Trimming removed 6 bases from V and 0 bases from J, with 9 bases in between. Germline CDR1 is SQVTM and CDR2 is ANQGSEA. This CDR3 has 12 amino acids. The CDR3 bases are TGCAGCGTGGGAGAAAACTCCTACGAGCAGTACTTC. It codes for CSVGENSYEQYF.

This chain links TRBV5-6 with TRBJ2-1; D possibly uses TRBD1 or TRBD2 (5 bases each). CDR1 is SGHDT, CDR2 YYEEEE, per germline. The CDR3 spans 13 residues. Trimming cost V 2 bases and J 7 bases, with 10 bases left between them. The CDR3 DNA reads TGTGCCAGCAGCTTTTCGAGGGGTAATGAGCAGTTCTTC. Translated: CASSFSRGNEQFF.

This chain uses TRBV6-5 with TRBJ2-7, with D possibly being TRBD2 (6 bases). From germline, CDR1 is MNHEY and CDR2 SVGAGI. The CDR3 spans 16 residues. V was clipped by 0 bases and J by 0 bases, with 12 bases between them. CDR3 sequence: CASSYSTAGSSYEQYF. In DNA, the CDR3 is TGTGCCAGCAGTTACTCGACGGCGGGGAGCTCCTACGAGCAGTACTTC.

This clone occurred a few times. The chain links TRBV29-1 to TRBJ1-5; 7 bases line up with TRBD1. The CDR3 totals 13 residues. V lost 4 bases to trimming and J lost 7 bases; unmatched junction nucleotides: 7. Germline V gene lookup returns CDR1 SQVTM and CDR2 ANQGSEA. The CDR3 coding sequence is TGCAGCGTTGTGCTACAGGGGAAGCAGCCCCAGCATTTT. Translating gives CSVVLQGKQPQHF.

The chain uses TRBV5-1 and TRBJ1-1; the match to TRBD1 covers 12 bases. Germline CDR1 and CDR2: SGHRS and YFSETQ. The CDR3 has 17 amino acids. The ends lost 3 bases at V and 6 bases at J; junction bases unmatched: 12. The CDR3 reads CASSSQGQGAGYAEAFF. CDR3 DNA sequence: TGCGCCAGCAGCTCCCAGGGACAGGGGGCAGGGTACGCTGAAGCTTTCTTT.

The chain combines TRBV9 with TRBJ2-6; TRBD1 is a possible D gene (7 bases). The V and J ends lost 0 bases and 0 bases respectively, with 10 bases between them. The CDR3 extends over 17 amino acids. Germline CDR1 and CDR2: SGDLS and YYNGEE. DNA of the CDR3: TGTGCCAGCAGCGTAGGACAGGGAGGCTCTGGGGCCAACGTCCTGACTTTC. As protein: CASSVGQGGSGANVLTF.

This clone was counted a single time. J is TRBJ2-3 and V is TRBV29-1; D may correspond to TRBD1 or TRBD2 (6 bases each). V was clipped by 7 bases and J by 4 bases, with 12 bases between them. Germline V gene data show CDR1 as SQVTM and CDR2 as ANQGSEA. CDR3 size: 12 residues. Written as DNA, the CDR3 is TGCAGCGCCCGGGGGCGCCCAGATACGCAGTATTTT. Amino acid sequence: CSARGRPDTQYF.

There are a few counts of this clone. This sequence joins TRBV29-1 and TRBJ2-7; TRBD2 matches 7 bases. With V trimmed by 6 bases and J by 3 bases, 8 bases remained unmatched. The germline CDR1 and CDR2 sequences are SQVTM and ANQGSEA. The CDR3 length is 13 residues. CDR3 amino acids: CSVAGTINYEQYF. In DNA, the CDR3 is TGCAGCGTAGCCGGGACTATAAACTACGAGCAGTACTTC.

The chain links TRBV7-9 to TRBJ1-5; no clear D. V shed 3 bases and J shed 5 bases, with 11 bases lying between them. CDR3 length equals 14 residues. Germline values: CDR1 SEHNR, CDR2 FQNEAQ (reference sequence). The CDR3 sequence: CASSLSSFDQPQHF. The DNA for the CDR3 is TGTGCCAGCAGCTTGTCCAGCTTCGATCAGCCCCAGCATTTT.